These T cell receptor beta chains were read from a single sample in a study of shared clonotypes between healthy human individuals. Assay: immunoSEQ multiplex PCR; the TCRdb copy retains only in-frame clones and omits some. Of about 1.1 million clones detected, roughly 77% appear once; the ten largest clones hold 0.7% to 0.95%. The sequencing sample was made of memory CD4+ T cells from PBMCs. The receptors here all came from a man between 18 and 29 years old in good health. Some clones in this sample may be carry-over from other donors' samples. Each CDR3 is given with its conserved first and last residue. The D gene is left open where the match is weak.

TRBV7-8,.,TRBJ1-1,CASSLKVNTEAFF
TRBV11-2,.,TRBJ2-2,CASSLMSPPGGELFF
TRBV5-1,TRBD1,TRBJ2-1,CASKRQGGYNEQFF
TRBV6-1,.,TRBJ2-7,CASTTGGSATRVYF
TRBV5-1,TRBD2,TRBJ2-3,CASTTGLAGGDTQYF
TRBV5-1,.,TRBJ2-3,CASNKGWFTDTQYF
TRBV7-9,TRBD2,TRBJ2-5,CASSSTPGLSLHGETQYF
TRBV18,TRBD1,TRBJ2-2,CASSPTTGSNTGELFF
TRBV5-1,.,TRBJ1-1,CASSLQTPWATEAFF
TRBV5-1,TRBD1,TRBJ1-2,CASSLVTGGYGYTF
TRBV6-1,TRBD1,TRBJ1-2,CASRTGLGYGYTF
TRBV14,TRBD2,TRBJ2-2,CASSQVGLGGGELFF
TRBV9,.,TRBJ2-5,CASSVAGLETQYF
TRBV2,TRBD1,TRBJ1-2,CASSSGTGLFSYTF
TRBV10-3,.,TRBJ2-4,CAISEELGIWFGAKNIQYF
TRBV7-6,.,TRBJ1-1,CASSPEGGEAFF
TRBV2,TRBD2,TRBJ2-2,CASGGTSGDGNTGELFF
TRBV6-1,.,TRBJ1-5,CASSTLRGGLQPQHF
TRBV28,TRBD1,TRBJ2-6,CASSSWTGGTSGANVLTF
TRBV7-7,.,TRBJ2-2,CASSLLGDTGELFF
TRBV27,TRBD1,TRBJ1-1,CASSSAGQGNTEAFF
TRBV27,.,TRBJ1-1,CASSHQETNTEAFF
TRBV28,TRBD1,TRBJ2-7,CASLSGGHYEQYF
TRBV6-1,.,TRBJ2-1,CASSTALANEQFF
TRBV6-1,.,TRBJ2-2,CATLRDTGELFF
TRBV7-9,TRBD2,TRBJ2-5,CASSLGGMQETQYF
TRBV11-2,.,TRBJ2-1,CASSLGLAEQFF
TRBV28,.,TRBJ1-1,CASSLWPTEAFF
TRBV6-5,TRBD1,TRBJ1-2,CASSYGQGLAYGYTF
TRBV28,.,TRBJ1-5,CASSFPGVDQPQHF
TRBV5-4,.,TRBJ2-1,CASSSGTLEYNEQFF
TRBV5-6,TRBD2,TRBJ2-1,CASSLPGLADNEQFF
TRBV28,.,TRBJ2-3,CASSSRDIGEDTQYF
TRBV4-3,TRBD2,TRBJ2-3,CASSGLAGFTDTQYF
TRBV14,.,TRBJ2-7,CASSQVGTDDSYEQYF
TRBV5-6,TRBD1,TRBJ2-2,CASSWGLTGKIGELFF
TRBV12-5,TRBD1,TRBJ2-1,CASGAPRGGTGVHEQFF
TRBV5-1,TRBD1,TRBJ2-1,CASSLGDRDVNEQFF
TRBV6-5,.,TRBJ1-1,CASSLARVFVTEAFF
TRBV29-1,TRBD1,TRBJ1-3,CSVGTGGSGNTIYF
TRBV7-2,.,TRBJ2-7,CASSLFGAGTPYEQYF
TRBV7-2,.,TRBJ1-4,CASSLLPQANEKLFF
TRBV5-1,.,TRBJ1-2,CASSLDTGSYGYTF
TRBV20-1,.,TRBJ2-7,CGPTDSYEQYF
TRBV5-1,.,TRBJ2-1,CASSLDLDSSYNEQFF
TRBV7-9,.,TRBJ2-7,CASSLGTGPYGQYF
TRBV5-1,TRBD1,TRBJ2-5,CASSRTGMKEETQYF
TRBV27,TRBD2,TRBJ2-5,CASRALPPGGTQYF
TRBV6-1,.,TRBJ1-4,CASSEGQVLGEKLFF
TRBV7-9,.,TRBJ2-1,CASSLEAGSRFFF
TRBV11-2,.,TRBJ1-3,CASSLEIRGAGNTIYF
TRBV4-1,.,TRBJ1-2,CASSQDVGRNNYGYTF